These 24 T cell receptor beta chains were all obtained from the same sample, sequenced in a study of human T cells and chemical hapten exposure. TCRdb redid the calling of the RACE reads with MiXCR, one entry per CDR3 protein. Of under 200,000 distinct CDR3 sequences in the sample, around 15% are singletons; the top ten hold about 1.7%. As to time point: patch test 1, 2 weeks after DPC sensitization. Treatment defined: therapeutic diphenylcyclopropenone sensitization with weekly scalp DPC. The specimen was whole blood, collected in connection with sensitization to the hapten diphenylcyclopropenone (DPC). These TCRs come from a woman in her thirties with alopecia areata. Some clones in this sample may be carry-over from other donors' samples.

This clonotype was found a few times. V gene TRBV6-6 combines with J gene TRBJ1-2; unclear D gene. The CDR3 runs 12 residues. Germline CDR1 is MNHNY and CDR2 is SVGAGI (reference sequence). The V gene lost 5 bases and the J gene lost 8 bases, with 12 bases spanning the gap. The CDR3 coding sequence is TGTGCCAGCAGTCCCTTAAGTCAGGGCTACACCTTC. Residues: CASSPLSQGYTF.

The chain's CDR3 is CASSWGPSTTEAFF. The DNA for the CDR3 is TGCGCCAGCAGCTGGGGACCGTCGACCACTGAAGCTTTCTTT. J is TRBJ1-1 and V is TRBV5-1, with TRBD1 as a possible D gene (5 bases). Germline V lookup: CDR1 SGHRS, CDR2 YFSETQ. Between the trimmed V and J ends, which lost 3 bases and 4 bases, there was a span of 13 bases. CDR3 length equals 14 residues.

The rearrangement joins TRBV24-1 to TRBJ1-5; weak D call: TRBD1 (5 bases). This CDR3 region has 17 residues. Trimming left V 2 bases short and J 1 base short, with 14 bases between. Germline assignment: CDR1 KGHDR and CDR2 SFDVKD. CDR3 DNA: TGTGCCACCAGTGATTCCCCCGTCGGGGCGAGCAATCAGCCCCAGCATTTT. This gives the protein CATSDSPVGASNQPQHF.

This chain connects TRBV20-1 to TRBJ2-3; the D call may be TRBD1 or TRBD2 (6 bases each). The germline CDR1 and CDR2 sequences are DFQATT and SNEGSKA (reference sequence). The germline V and J ends were trimmed by 5 bases and 6 bases, with 15 bases remaining between them. The CDR3 extends over 13 amino acids. The CDR3 coding sequence is TGCAGTGCTCCCCTCCAGGGGAGGGATACGCAGTATTTT. Translation: CSAPLQGRDTQYF.

The V call is TRBV4-3, the J call TRBJ1-5, with D possibly TRBD1 on 5 matching bases. V lost 4 bases and J lost 6, with 19 bases in between. The CDR3 extends over 16 amino acids. Germline values: CDR1 LGHNA, CDR2 YSLEER. CDR3 loop: CASSRELGTGGQPQHF. The CDR3 nucleotides are TGCGCCAGCAGCCGAGAGTTAGGGACCGGGGGTCAGCCCCAGCATTTT.

The J gene is TRBJ2-6, the V gene TRBV6-1; D is unclear. Germline CDR1 reads MNHNS; CDR2 reads SASEGT. V lost 0 bases, J lost 2 bases, and 5 bases lay in between. The CDR3 is made up of 15 amino acids. CDR3 bases: TGTGCCAGCAGTGAAGCAGGACCTGGGGCCAACGTCCTGACTTTC. Its translation is CASSEAGPGANVLTF.

This clonotype was recorded a few times. This chain links TRBV20-1 with TRBJ2-3, with D tentatively TRBD1 (5 bases). Per the germline V gene, CDR1 is DFQATT and CDR2 is SNEGSKA (reference sequence). CDR3 length equals 15 residues. Deletions cut 0 bases from V and 2 bases from J, with 12 bases between. CDR3 DNA: TGCAGTGCTAGAGATGGCAGGGCTACCACAGATACGCAGTATTTT. It translates to CSARDGRATTDTQYF.

The chain recombines TRBV2 with TRBJ1-6, with D maybe TRBD1 (6 bases). V was shortened by 10 bases and J by 8 bases, with 15 bases between the two germline ends. CDR1 is SNHLY and CDR2 is FYNNEI in the germline V gene. This CDR3 is 13 amino acids long. The CDR3 region has the DNA TGTGCCACCCACCTTAACAGGGATTCACCCCTCCACTTT. It encodes CATHLNRDSPLHF.

As regards this clonotype: This sequence may be a read error, since a much larger clone differs from it by one base. The J gene is TRBJ1-3, the V gene TRBV6-1; unclear D gene. Trimming removed 6 bases from V and 0 bases from J, with 6 bases in between. The CDR3 is 13 amino acids. CDR1 is MNHNS and CDR2 is SASEGT in the germline V gene. CDR3 nucleotides: TGTGCCAGCAGACCAAGCTCTGGAAACACCATATATTTT. Protein: CASRPSSGNTIYF.

This chain links TRBV20-1 with TRBJ2-7, with 7 bases identical to TRBD2. This CDR3 comprises 14 residues. Germline values: CDR1 DFQATT, CDR2 SNEGSKA (reference sequence). The junction had 8 bases not matched to a gene; V was cut back by 3 bases and J by 3 bases. The CDR3 DNA reads as TGCAGTGCTAGTGCGGCGACTAGCAGCTACGAGCAGTACTTC. Encoded protein: CSASAATSSYEQYF.

The chain uses TRBV7-6 and TRBJ1-1; 8 bases are a match to TRBD1. CDR1 SGHVS and CDR2 FNYEAQ come from the germline V gene. CDR3 length equals 16 residues. The V segment lost 1 base and the J segment 3 bases; nucleotides outside the gene matches: 7. The CDR3 is CASSLESDRVDTEAFF. Written as DNA, the CDR3 is TGTGCCAGCAGCTTAGAGTCGGACAGGGTGGACACTGAAGCTTTCTTT.

This clonotype has just a few counts. The CDR3 here is CASSSLGLAGQETQYF. The CDR3, as DNA: TGTGCCAGCAGCTCATTAGGACTAGCGGGTCAAGAGACCCAGTACTTC. The V gene is TRBV7-6, the J gene TRBJ2-5, with 11 bases fitting TRBD2. Germline loops: CDR1 SGHVS, CDR2 FNYEAQ. This CDR3 is 16 amino acids long. Losses at the gene ends were 4 bases for V and 2 bases for J; bases not matched to a gene: 6.

The gene calls are TRBV25-1 and TRBJ2-3; no clear D. This CDR3 contains 14 residues. The germline V gene encodes CDR1 MGHDK and CDR2 SYGVNS. Trimming removed 4 bases at V and 0 bases at J, with 8 bases between. In DNA form, the CDR3 reads TGTGCCAGCAGTGCCCCGGGTAGCACAGATACGCAGTATTTT. Translation: CASSAPGSTDTQYF.

This clonotype has just a few counts. V is TRBV10-3 and J is TRBJ2-2; TRBD1 aligns across 9 bases. CDR3 length equals 14 residues. J was trimmed by 3 bases and V by 10 bases; bases with no gene match: 6. From germline, CDR1 is ENHRY and CDR2 SYGVKD. CDR3 nucleotides: TGTGCCAGGAGGACAGGGGAGGACACCGGGGAGCTGTTTTTT. It encodes CARRTGEDTGELFF.

The V and J genes are TRBV18 and TRBJ1-2; D is perhaps TRBD1 (5 bases). Between the trimmed V and J ends, which lost 4 bases and 2 bases, there was a span of 8 bases. The V gene's germline CDR1 is KGHSH and CDR2 LQKENI. This CDR3 contains 13 residues. CDR3 protein: CASSLDKNYGYTF. The CDR3 coding sequence is TGTGCCAGCTCACTGGACAAGAACTATGGCTACACCTTC.

The chain recombines TRBV12-3 or TRBV12-4 with TRBJ1-5, with D uncertain. Trimming shortened V by 2 bases and J by 0 bases, and 11 bases separated the two germline ends. The CDR3 runs 16 residues. The CDR3 reads CASSLKRAYSNQPQHF. The CDR3 DNA follows: TGTGCCAGCAGTTTAAAAAGGGCATATAGCAATCAGCCCCAGCATTTT.

There are many counts of this clonotype. The V and J genes are TRBV11-2 and TRBJ2-5; a weak D match, TRBD1 (6 bases). The CDR3 covers 14 residues. Germline lookup yields CDR1 SGHAT and CDR2 FQNNGV. Trimming took 6 bases from V and 5 from J, leaving 16 bases between them. The CDR3 spells CASRDTGSGETQYF. Written as DNA, the CDR3 is TGTGCCAGCAGGGATACAGGGTCCGGGGAGACCCAGTACTTC.

This clonotype appeared many times. The chain combines TRBV11-2 with TRBJ1-1, with D possibly matching TRBD1 (6 bases). V gave up 0 bases and J gave up 4 bases, with 9 bases separating them. Per germline, CDR1 SGHAT and CDR2 FQNNGV. The CDR3 consists of 14 residues. The CDR3 region has the DNA TGTGCCAGCAGCTTAGAACAGGGTCTCACTGAAGCTTTCTTT. Its translation is CASSLEQGLTEAFF.

This clonotype was counted a few times. CDR3 in amino acids: CASSYTRNYGYTF. The CDR3 nucleotides are TGTGCCAGCAGTTACACCCGTAACTATGGCTACACCTTC. The gene calls are TRBV6-5 and TRBJ1-2; no clear D. The CDR3 sequence is 13 residues long. The germline gives CDR1 MNHEY, CDR2 SVGAGI. V lost 2 bases and J 1 base, leaving 5 bases between the germline ends.

This clonotype has a handful of counts. The chain employs TRBV15 and TRBJ2-7; D unresolved. Germline CDR1 reads LNHNV; CDR2 reads YYDKDF (reference sequence). Trimming left V 0 bases short and J 6 bases short, with 15 bases between. The CDR3 is 15 amino acids. The CDR3, as DNA: TGTGCCACCAGCAGAGATCGGATCGTAGGAGCCGAGCAGTACTTC. It is translated as CATSRDRIVGAEQYF.

The chain links TRBV7-9 to TRBJ2-1; D gene uncertain. Germline V gene sequence: CDR1 SEHNR, CDR2 FQNEAQ (reference sequence). The CDR3 loop spans 15 amino acids. The ends were cut back, 1 base at V and 3 bases at J, with 10 bases in the middle. The CDR3: CASSLDTLLYNEQFF. The CDR3 nucleotides read TGTGCCAGCAGCTTAGACACGCTGCTCTACAATGAGCAGTTCTTC.

The chain carries TRBV4-3 and TRBJ1-4; no clear D. The germline CDR1 and CDR2 sequences are LGHNA and YSLEER. This CDR3 comprises 15 residues. Trimming removed 2 bases from V and 6 bases from J, with 13 bases in between. The CDR3 reads CASSQYRAKDEKLFF. The CDR3 DNA follows: TGCGCCAGCAGCCAATACCGGGCAAAAGATGAAAAACTGTTTTTT.

This clonotype has only a few counts. CDR3 loop: CASRSGQSYEQYF. DNA for the CDR3: TGTGCCAGCAGATCGGGACAGTCTTACGAGCAGTACTTC. The chain is built from TRBV28 and TRBJ2-7; TRBD1 agrees at 7 bases. From germline, CDR1 is MDHEN and CDR2 SYDVKM. The V segment lost 6 bases and the J segment 4 bases; nucleotides outside the gene matches: 6. The CDR3 is 13 residues long.

This clonotype was seen ten or more times. This rearrangement joins TRBV6-6 to TRBJ1-6; 8 bases align to TRBD1. Germline values: CDR1 MNHNY, CDR2 SVGAGI (reference sequence). Germline trimming cut 6 bases from V and 14 bases from J; bases unmatched to any gene: 6. This CDR3 is built from 12 residues. The CDR3 spells CASRPGQATLHF. CDR3 nucleotides: TGTGCCAGCAGACCGGGACAGGCGACCCTCCACTTT.